This TCR beta chain is drawn from a study of blood T cell repertoires in COVID-19. Clones were read by immunoSEQ multiplex PCR, and TCRdb kept only the in-frame ones, dropping some. The profile shows about 140,000 clones, approximately 91% of them singletons. Germline-derived CDR1 and CDR2 are SGHDN and FVKESK. CDR3 size: 16 residues. V lost 3 bases to trimming and J lost 1 base, with 10 bases between them. The source material was peripheral blood. V usage is TRBV14 and J usage is TRBJ2-6; the D is unclear. This sequence was found in a man in his 70s with acute or convalescent COVID-19. This chain's CDR3 is CASSQRFQSGANVLTF. Here the CDR3 DNA reads TGTGCCAGCAGCCAGAGGTTCCAATCTGGGGCCAACGTCCTGACTTTC.